This TCR beta chain originates from a study of cytomegalovirus exposure and HLA in healthy donors. This CDR3 has 16 amino acids. CDR1 is KGHSH, CDR2 LQKENI, per germline. V lost 3 bases and J lost 2, with 16 bases in between. The repertoire was sequenced with immunoSEQ multiplex PCR; TCRdb's copy has only in-frame clones and lacks some. The table shows about 220,000 clones, with 85% to 90% occurring only once. Study-wide findings and caveats: Associated with cytomegalovirus, according to the listing, were 150 to 200 TCR beta chains.

Concerning this clone itself: The antigen remains undetermined.

V gene TRBV18 combines with J gene TRBJ2-5; weak D call: TRBD2 (6 bases). Specimen: PBMCs. This receptor was taken from a man between 18 and 35 years old in good health and CMV-seronegative. The CDR3 is CASSPGGFFTQETQYF. CDR3 coding DNA: TGTGCCAGCTCACCTGGGGGGTTTTTTACTCAAGAGACCCAGTACTTC.